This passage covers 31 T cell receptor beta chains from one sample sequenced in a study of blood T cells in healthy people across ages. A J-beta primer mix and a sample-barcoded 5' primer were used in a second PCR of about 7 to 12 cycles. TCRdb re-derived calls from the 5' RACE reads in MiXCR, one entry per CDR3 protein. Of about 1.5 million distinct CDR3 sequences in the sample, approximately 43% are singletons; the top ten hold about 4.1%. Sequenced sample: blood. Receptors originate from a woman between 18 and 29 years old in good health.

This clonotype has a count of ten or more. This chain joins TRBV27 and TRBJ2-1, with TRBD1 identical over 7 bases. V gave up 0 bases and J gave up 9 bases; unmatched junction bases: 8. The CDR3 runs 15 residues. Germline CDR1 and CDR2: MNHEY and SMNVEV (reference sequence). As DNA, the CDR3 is TGTGCCAGCAGTTTATCTCCAGGGGGTCGGGGTGAGCAGTTCTTC. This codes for CASSLSPGGRGEQFF.

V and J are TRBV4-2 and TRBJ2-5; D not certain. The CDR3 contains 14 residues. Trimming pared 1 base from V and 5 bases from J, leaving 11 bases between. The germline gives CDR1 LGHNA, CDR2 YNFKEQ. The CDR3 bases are TGTGCCAGCAGCCAAGGGATGATGGACGAGACCCAGTACTTC. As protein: CASSQGMMDETQYF.

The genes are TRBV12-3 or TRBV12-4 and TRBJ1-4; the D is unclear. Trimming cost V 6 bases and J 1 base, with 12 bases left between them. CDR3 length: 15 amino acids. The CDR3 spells CASSPNPETNEKLFF. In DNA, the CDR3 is TGTGCCAGCAGCCCCAATCCAGAAACTAATGAAAAACTGTTTTTT.

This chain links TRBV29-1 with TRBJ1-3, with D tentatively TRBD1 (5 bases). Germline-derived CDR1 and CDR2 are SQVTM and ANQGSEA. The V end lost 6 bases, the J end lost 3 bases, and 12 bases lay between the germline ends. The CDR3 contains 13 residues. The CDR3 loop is CSVKTVLGNTIYF. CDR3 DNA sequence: TGCAGCGTAAAGACAGTCCTTGGAAACACCATATATTTT.

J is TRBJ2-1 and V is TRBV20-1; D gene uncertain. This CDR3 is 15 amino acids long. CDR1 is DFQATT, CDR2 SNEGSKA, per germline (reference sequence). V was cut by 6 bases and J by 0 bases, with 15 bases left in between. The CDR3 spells CSAPQEWSSYNEQFF. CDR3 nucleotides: TGCAGTGCGCCCCAAGAGTGGAGCTCCTACAATGAGCAGTTCTTC.

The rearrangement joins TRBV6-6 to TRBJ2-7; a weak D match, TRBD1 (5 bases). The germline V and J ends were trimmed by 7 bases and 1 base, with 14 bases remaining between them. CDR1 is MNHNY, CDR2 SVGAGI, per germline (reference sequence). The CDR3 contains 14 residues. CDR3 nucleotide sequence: TGTGCCAGCAACTCAGTGGGGCAGTCCTACGAGCAGTACTTC. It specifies CASNSVGQSYEQYF.

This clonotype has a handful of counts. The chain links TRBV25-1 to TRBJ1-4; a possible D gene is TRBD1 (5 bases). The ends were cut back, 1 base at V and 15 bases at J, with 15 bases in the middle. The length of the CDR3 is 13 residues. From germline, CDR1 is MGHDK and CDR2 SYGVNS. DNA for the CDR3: TGTGCCAGCAGTGAATGGGGGTCAGCGGGAGTGTTTTTT. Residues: CASSEWGSAGVFF.

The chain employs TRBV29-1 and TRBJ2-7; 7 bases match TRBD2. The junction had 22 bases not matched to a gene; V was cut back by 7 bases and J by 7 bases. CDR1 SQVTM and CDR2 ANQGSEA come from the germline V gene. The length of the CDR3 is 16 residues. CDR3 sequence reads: CSAYGWGGETYNEQYF. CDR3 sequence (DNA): TGCAGCGCTTACGGTTGGGGGGGTGAGACCTACAATGAGCAGTACTTC.

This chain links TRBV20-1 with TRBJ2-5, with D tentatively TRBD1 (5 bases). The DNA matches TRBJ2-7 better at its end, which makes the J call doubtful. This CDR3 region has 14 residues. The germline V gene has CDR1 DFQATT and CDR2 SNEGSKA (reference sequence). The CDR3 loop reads CSARDGRDLYEQYF. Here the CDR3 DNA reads TGCAGTGCTAGAGATGGCAGGGATCTGTACGAGCAGTACTTC.

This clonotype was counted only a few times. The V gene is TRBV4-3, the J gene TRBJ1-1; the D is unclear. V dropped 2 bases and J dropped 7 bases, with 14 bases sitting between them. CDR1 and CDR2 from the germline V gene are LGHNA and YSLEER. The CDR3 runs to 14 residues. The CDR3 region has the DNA TGCGCCAGCAGCCAACAAGGCCTACAGAGTGAAGCTTTCTTT. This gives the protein CASSQQGLQSEAFF.

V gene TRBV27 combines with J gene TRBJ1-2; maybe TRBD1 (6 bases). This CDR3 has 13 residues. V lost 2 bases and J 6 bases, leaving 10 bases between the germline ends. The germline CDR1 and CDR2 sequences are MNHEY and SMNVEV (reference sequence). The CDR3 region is CASSLISGDGYTF. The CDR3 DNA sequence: TGTGCCAGCAGTTTAATTTCAGGGGATGGCTACACCTTC.

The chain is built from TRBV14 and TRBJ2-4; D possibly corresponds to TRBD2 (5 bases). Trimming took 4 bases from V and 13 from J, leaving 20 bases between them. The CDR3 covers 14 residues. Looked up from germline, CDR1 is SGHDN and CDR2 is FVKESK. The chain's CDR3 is CASSRPPSGGEQYF. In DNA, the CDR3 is TGTGCCAGCAGCCGACCCCCCAGCGGAGGTGAGCAGTACTTC.

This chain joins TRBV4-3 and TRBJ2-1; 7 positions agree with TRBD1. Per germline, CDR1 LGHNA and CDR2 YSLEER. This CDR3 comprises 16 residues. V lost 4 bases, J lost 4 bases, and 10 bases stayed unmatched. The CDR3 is CASSRTGTAVYNEQFF. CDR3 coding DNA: TGCGCCAGCAGCCGAACCGGGACAGCCGTTTACAATGAGCAGTTCTTC.

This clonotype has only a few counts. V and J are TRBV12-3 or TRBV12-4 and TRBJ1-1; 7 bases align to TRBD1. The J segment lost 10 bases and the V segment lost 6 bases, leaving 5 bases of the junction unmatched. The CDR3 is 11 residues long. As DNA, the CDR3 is TGTGCCAGCAGCCTCGGACAGGTAGCTTTCTTT. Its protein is CASSLGQVAFF.

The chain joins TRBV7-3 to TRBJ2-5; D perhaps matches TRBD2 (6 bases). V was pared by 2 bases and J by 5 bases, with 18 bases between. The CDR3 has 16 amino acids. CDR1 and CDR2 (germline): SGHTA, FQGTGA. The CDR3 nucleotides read TGTGCCAGCAGCTTAGACGGGAGAGGTAGTGTTGAGACCCAGTACTTC. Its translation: CASSLDGRGSVETQYF.

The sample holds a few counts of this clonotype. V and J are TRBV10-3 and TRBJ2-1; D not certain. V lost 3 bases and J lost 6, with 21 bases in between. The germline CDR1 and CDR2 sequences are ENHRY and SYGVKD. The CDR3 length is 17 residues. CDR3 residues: CAISDFSGSRLGNEQFF. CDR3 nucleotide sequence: TGTGCCATCAGTGACTTCTCAGGCAGCCGTTTGGGCAATGAGCAGTTCTTC.

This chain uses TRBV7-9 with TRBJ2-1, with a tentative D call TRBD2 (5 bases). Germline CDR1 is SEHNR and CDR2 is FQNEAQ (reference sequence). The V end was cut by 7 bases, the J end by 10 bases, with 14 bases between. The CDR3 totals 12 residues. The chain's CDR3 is CASTQITGEQFF. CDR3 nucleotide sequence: TGTGCCAGCACCCAGATCACGGGGGAGCAGTTCTTC. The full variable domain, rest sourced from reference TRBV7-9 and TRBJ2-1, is DTGVSQNPRHKITKRGQNVTFRCDPISEHNRLYWYRQTLGQGPEFLTYFQNEAQLEKSRLLSDRFSAERPKGSFSTLEIQRTEQGDSAMYLCASTQITGEQFFGPGTRLTVL.

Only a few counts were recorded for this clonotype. The CDR3 DNA reads TGTGCCAGCAGCAATCACGGGACAGGCAACGAGCAGTACTTC. Translating gives CASSNHGTGNEQYF. J is TRBJ2-7 and V is TRBV7-9; 8 bases map to TRBD1. V lost 5 bases and J lost 5; bases outside the gene matches: 8. Germline V gene sequence: CDR1 SEHNR, CDR2 FQNEAQ (reference sequence). The CDR3 covers 14 residues.

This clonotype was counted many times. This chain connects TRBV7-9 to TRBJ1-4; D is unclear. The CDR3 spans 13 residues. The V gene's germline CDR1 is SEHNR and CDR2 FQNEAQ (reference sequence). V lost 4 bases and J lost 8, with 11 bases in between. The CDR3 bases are TGTGCCAGCAGCTCGTCGGGGAGCGAAAAACTGTTTTTT. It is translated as CASSSSGSEKLFF.

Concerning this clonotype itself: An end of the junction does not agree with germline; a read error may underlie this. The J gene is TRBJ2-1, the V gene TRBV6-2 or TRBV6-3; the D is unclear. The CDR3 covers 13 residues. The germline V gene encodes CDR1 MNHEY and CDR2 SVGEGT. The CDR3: CAGDRDGYNGQFF. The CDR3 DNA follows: TGTGCCGGAGACCGCGACGGATACAATGGGCAGTTCTTC.

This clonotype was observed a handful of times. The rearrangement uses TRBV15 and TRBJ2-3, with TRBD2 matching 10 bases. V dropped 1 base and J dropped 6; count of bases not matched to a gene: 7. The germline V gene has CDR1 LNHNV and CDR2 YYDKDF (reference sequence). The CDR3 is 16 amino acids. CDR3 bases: TGTGCCACCAGCAGAGGCCCAGCGGGAGGGCCGGATACGCAGTATTTT. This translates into CATSRGPAGGPDTQYF.

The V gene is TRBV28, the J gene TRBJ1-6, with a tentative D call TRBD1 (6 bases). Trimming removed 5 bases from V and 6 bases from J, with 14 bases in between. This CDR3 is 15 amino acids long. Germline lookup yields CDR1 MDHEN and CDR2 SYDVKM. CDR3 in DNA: TGTGCCAGCAGTCCCCGGGCAGGGGCTAATTCACCCCTCCACTTT. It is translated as CASSPRAGANSPLHF.

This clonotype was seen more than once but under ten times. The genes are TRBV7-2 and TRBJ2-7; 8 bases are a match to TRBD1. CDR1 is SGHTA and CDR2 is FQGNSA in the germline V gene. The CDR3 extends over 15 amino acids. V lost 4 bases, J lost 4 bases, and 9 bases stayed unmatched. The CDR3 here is CASSSGRTGIYEQYF. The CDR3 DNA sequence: TGTGCCAGCAGCTCAGGACGGACAGGGATTTACGAGCAGTACTTC.

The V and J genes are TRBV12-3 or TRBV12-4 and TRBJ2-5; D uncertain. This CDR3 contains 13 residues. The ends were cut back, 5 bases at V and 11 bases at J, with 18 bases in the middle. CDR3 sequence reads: CASSPGSLGKQYF. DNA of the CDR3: TGTGCCAGCAGTCCTGGAAGTCTAGGAAAGCAGTACTTC.

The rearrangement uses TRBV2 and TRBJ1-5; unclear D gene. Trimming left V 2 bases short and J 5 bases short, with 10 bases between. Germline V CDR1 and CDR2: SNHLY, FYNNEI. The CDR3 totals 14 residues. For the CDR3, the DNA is TGTGCCAGCAGTGAAAGAACAAGCGATCAGCCCCAGCATTTT. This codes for CASSERTSDQPQHF.

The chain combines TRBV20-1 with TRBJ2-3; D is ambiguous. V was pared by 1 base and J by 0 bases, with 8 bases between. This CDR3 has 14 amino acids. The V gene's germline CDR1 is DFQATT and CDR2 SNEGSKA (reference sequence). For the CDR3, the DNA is TGCAGTGCTAGAGTTTACTCTAGCACAGATACGCAGTATTTT. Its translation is CSARVYSSTDTQYF.

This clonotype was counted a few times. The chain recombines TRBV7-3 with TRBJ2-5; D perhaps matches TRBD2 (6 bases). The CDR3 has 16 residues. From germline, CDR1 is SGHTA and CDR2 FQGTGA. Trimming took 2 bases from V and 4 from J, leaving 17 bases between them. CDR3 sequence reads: CASSLLAGNGIETQYF. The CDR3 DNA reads TGTGCCAGCAGCTTACTTGCGGGAAACGGTATAGAGACCCAGTACTTC.

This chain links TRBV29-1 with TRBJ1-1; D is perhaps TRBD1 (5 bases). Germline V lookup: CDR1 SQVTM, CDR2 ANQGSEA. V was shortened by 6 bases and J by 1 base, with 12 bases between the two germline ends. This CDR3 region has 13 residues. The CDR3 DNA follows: TGCAGCGTGCCGCGCGGGGCGAACACTGAAGCTTTCTTT. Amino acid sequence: CSVPRGANTEAFF.

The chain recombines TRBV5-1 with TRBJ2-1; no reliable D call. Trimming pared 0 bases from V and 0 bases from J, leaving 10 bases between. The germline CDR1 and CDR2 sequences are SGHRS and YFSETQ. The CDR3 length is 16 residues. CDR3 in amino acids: CASSLGLAFSYNEQFF. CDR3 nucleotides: TGCGCCAGCAGCTTGGGACTGGCGTTCTCCTACAATGAGCAGTTCTTC.

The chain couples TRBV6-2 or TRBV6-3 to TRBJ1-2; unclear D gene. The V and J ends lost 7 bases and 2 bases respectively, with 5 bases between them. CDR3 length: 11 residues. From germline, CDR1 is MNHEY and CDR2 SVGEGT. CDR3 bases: TGTGCCAGCACTGACAACTATGGCTACACCTTC. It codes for CASTDNYGYTF.

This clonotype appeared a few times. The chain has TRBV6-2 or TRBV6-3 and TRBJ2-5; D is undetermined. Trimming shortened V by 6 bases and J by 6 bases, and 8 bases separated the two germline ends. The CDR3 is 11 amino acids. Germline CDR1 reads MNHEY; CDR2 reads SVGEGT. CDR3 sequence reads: CASSLPQTQYF. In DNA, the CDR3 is TGTGCCAGCAGCCTCCCGCAGACCCAGTACTTC.